This T cell receptor beta chain is from a study of OX40 agonist ivuxolimab in advanced cancers. Study information: Patients assigned to dose escalation were diagnosed with hepatocellular carcinoma, melanoma, renal cell or head and neck cancer. Participants, 82.7% male, averaged roughly 59 years of age, ranging from about 23 to 80.

The study, taken as a whole, reports: The study observed clonal expansion of CD4+ and CD8+ blood T cells by week 6 at 0.1 to 3.0 mg/kg.

As regards this clone: Its antigen is not known.

The assay was immunoSEQ multiplex PCR, and TCRdb's table has in-frame clones only and misses some. The sample shows about 94,000 clones, roughly 87% of them seen only once. The V gene lost 2 bases and the J gene lost 4 bases, with 9 bases spanning the gap. Germline CDR1 SGHNT, CDR2 YYREEE (reference sequence). There are 14 residues in the CDR3. It was autoimmune disease history or systemic immunosuppression that excluded patients. The sequences come from CD4+ or CD8+ T cells sorted from blood, collected in a trial of the OX40 agonist ivuxolimab. This TCR was recovered from an adult with an advanced solid tumor such as melanoma, head and neck, liver or kidney cancer. The V gene is TRBV5-4, the J gene TRBJ2-2, with D possibly called TRBD1 or TRBD2 (5 bases each). As DNA, the CDR3 is TGTGCCAGCAGCTTTCGGGGCAGCACCGGGGAGCTGTTTTTT. It is translated as CASSFRGSTGELFF. Drawing the rest from reference TRBV5-4 and TRBJ2-2, the complete variable domain is ETGVTQSPTHLIKTRGQQVTLRCSSQSGHNTVSWYQQALGQGPQFIFQYYREEENGRGNFPPRFSGLQFPNYSSELNVNALELDDSALYLCASSFRGSTGELFFGEGSRLTVL.